Listed here are 9 T cell receptor beta chains from one sample, sequenced in a study of control samples from healthy donors and cancer patients. TCRdb keeps only in-frame clones here, not all; method: immunoSEQ multiplex PCR. This sample yields 60,000 to 70,000 clones, of which about 80% are seen a single time; approximately 2.8% belongs to the top ten. Material for sequencing was PBMCs. Source of these receptors: a woman in her forties or fifties with lung cancer.

This sequence joins TRBV27 and TRBJ1-1; 7 nucleotides align to TRBD1. Germline CDR1 is MNHEY and CDR2 is SMNVEV (reference sequence). This CDR3 spans 14 amino acids. Trimming removed 8 bases from V and 3 bases from J; junction bases left unmatched: 9. This chain's CDR3 is CASFREDRDTEAFF. CDR3 DNA sequence: TGTGCCAGCTTCCGGGAAGACAGGGACACTGAAGCTTTCTTT.

V and J are TRBV11-2 and TRBJ1-1; a weak D match, TRBD1 (6 bases). Germline V gene sequence: CDR1 SGHAT, CDR2 FQNNGV. The V end was cut by 2 bases, the J end by 5 bases, with 6 bases between. CDR3 length: 12 amino acids. The CDR3 loop is CASSLQGTEAFF. CDR3 sequence (DNA): TGTGCCAGCAGCTTACAGGGGACTGAAGCTTTCTTT. The full variable domain, completed using reference TRBV11-2 and TRBJ1-1, is EAGVAQSPRYKIIEKRQSVAFWCNPISGHATLYWYQQILGQGPKLLIQFQNNGVVDDSQLPKDRFSAERLKGVDSTLKIQPAKLEDSAVYLCASSLQGTEAFFGQGTRLTVV.

The V gene is TRBV7-6, the J gene TRBJ2-3, with D perhaps TRBD1 (6 bases). The CDR3 consists of 17 residues. Trimming removed 5 bases at V and 2 bases at J, with 20 bases between. Germline CDR1 and CDR2: SGHVS and FNYEAQ. The CDR3 DNA is TGTGCCAGCAGCCTGCTGGCGTCGGGACACCTCACAGATACGCAGTATTTT. This codes for CASSLLASGHLTDTQYF.

The chain recombines TRBV18 with TRBJ1-1; D is possibly TRBD1 (6 bases). CDR3 length: 15 amino acids. Per germline, CDR1 KGHSH and CDR2 LQKENI. Trimming took 3 bases from V and 4 from J, leaving 15 bases between them. The CDR3 DNA sequence: TGTGCCAGCTCACCGGGGATAGGGGGACGCACTGAAGCTTTCTTT. Its protein product is CASSPGIGGRTEAFF.

This rearrangement joins TRBV3-1 (or the pseudogene TRBV3-2) to TRBJ2-3; D is undetermined. V dropped 10 bases and J dropped 0 bases, with 17 bases sitting between them. This CDR3 is built from 15 residues. Germline CDR1 LGHDT, CDR2 YNNKEL (reference sequence). Here the CDR3 DNA reads TGTGCCACCCAGCAGATGGCAGGTAGCACAGATACGCAGTATTTT. Its protein is CATQQMAGSTDTQYF.

The chain couples TRBV18 to TRBJ1-1; 7 bases are shared with TRBD1. V trimming: 3 bases; J trimming: 5 bases; junction bases outside the gene matches: 3. The germline V gene encodes CDR1 KGHSH and CDR2 LQKENI. The CDR3 extends over 13 amino acids. The chain's CDR3 is CASSPSQGTEAFF. In DNA form, the CDR3 reads TGTGCCAGCTCACCGTCACAGGGGACTGAAGCTTTCTTT.

CDR3 nucleotide sequence: TGTGCCAGCAGCCCGGGGGTGAACACTGAAGCTTTCTTT. It specifies CASSPGVNTEAFF. This sequence joins TRBV3-1 (or the pseudogene TRBV3-2) and TRBJ1-1, with D tentatively TRBD1 (5 bases). Per germline, CDR1 LGHDT and CDR2 YNNKEL (reference sequence). V was trimmed by 4 bases and J by 0 bases, leaving 6 bases between them. The CDR3 has 13 amino acids.

This clone was recorded once. The gene calls are TRBV7-6 and TRBJ1-1; D might be TRBD1 (6 bases). Looked up from germline, CDR1 is SGHVS and CDR2 is FNYEAQ. This CDR3 has 12 residues. V dropped 5 bases and J dropped 7 bases, with 11 bases sitting between them. The CDR3 DNA reads as TGTGCCAGCAGCCCCGGGACAAATGAAGCTTTCTTT. It encodes CASSPGTNEAFF.

The CDR3 protein is CASSLATLRDTQYF. Written as DNA, the CDR3 is TGTGCCAGCAGCTTAGCGACCCTGCGCGATACGCAGTATTTT. The rearrangement joins TRBV7-9 to TRBJ2-3, with D unclear. The CDR3 is made up of 14 amino acids. The germline CDR1 and CDR2 sequences are SEHNR and FQNEAQ (reference sequence). V was clipped by 0 bases and J by 6 bases, with 10 bases between them.